This TCR beta chain was profiled in a study of T cell repertoires in cytomegalovirus infection. This CDR3 has 16 residues. Trimming stripped 1 base from V and 1 base from J, with 13 bases between. CDR1 is SGHDT, CDR2 YYEEEE, per germline. Each CDR3 protein gets one entry after TCRdb re-called the reads with MiXCR. Of about 740,000 distinct CDR3 sequences listed, 35% to 40% are singletons. In this sample, this clonotype turned up once. The receptor's source is a human donor in good health (CMV status not recorded). Some clones in this sample may be carry-over from other donors' samples. Input material: PBMCs. The chain combines TRBV5-6 with TRBJ2-3, with D unclear. The CDR3 reads CASSLFLGSGTDTQYF. CDR3 nucleotides: TGTGCCAGCAGCTTGTTTCTGGGTTCGGGCACAGATACGCAGTATTTT. The whole variable domain, filled in from reference TRBV5-6 and TRBJ2-3, reads DAGVTQSPTHLIKTRGQQVTLRCSPKSGHDTVSWYQQALGQGPQFIFQYYEEEERQRGNFPDRFSGHQFPNYSSELNVNALLLGDSALYLCASSLFLGSGTDTQYFGPGTRLTVL.